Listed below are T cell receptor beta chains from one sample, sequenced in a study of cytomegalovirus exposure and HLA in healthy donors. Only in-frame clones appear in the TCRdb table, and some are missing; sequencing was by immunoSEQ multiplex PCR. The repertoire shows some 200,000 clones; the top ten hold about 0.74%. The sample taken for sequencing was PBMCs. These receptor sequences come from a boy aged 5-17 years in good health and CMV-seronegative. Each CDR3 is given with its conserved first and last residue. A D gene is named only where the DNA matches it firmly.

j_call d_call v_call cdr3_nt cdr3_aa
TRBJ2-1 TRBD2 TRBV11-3 TGTGCCAGCAGCTCACTAGCGGGGGGGCATGAGCAGTTCTTC CASSSLAGGHEQFF
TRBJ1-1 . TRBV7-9 TGTGCCAGCACCGACTCTGGACAAATGAACACTGAAGCTTTCTTT CASTDSGQMNTEAFF
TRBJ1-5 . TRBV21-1 TGTGCCAGCAGCACTCGGACAGGGGCCATAAATCAGCCCCAGCATTTT CASSTRTGAINQPQHF
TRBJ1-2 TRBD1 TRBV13 TGTGCCAGCAGCTGGAACCCCTCCGGGACAGGGGGCGGCTACACCTTC CASSWNPSGTGGGYTF
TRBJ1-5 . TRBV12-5 TGTGCTAGTGGTTTTGGGCAACCTCTAATAACGCCCCAGCATTTT CASGFGQPLITPQHF
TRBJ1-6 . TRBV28 TGTGCCAGCAGTTTATGGGCCGGTCAGACATATAATTCACCCCTCCACTTT CASSLWAGQTYNSPLHF
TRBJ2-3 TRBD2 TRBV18 TGTGCCAGCGCTTTTAGCGGGGGGAACACAGATACGCAGTATTTT CASAFSGGNTDTQYF
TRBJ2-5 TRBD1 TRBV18 TGTGCCAGCTCAGGACAGGGAGAGACCCAGTACTTC CASSGQGETQYF
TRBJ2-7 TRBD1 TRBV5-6 TGTGCCAGCAGCCCACGCCGGGACAGGGCCTACGAGCAGTACTTC CASSPRRDRAYEQYF
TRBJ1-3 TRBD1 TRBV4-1 TGCGCCAGCAGCCAAGTAGGGGACAGGGCCAACACCATATATTTT CASSQVGDRANTIYF
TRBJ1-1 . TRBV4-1 TGCGCCAGCAGCCAAGTTAACGCCATCGGTGAAGCTTTCTTT CASSQVNAIGEAFF
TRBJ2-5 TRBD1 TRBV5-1 TGCGCCAGCAGCTCCCCGACAGGGGGCAACCCTGCGTACCAAGAGACCCAGTACTTC CASSSPTGGNPAYQETQYF
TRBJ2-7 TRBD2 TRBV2 TGTGCCAGCGGATTAGCGGGGGATTACGAGCAGTACTTC CASGLAGDYEQYF
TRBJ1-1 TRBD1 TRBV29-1 TGCAGCGTTAACAGGGGACCTGCAGAAGCTTTCTTT CSVNRGPAEAFF
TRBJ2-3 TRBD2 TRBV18 TGTGCCAGCTCACCACCGGCCCTAGCGGGGGGTCGTACGCAGTATTTT CASSPPALAGGRTQYF
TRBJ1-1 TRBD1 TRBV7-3 TGTGCCAGCAGCCCGGACAGGGCCACTGAAGCTTTCTTT CASSPDRATEAFF
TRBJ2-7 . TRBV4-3 TGCGCCAGCAGCCAAGTCGGGGAGCGGTACGAGCAGTACTTC CASSQVGERYEQYF
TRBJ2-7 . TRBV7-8 TGTGCCAGCAGATTTACGGGCGAGCAGTACTTC CASRFTGEQYF
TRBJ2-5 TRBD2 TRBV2 TGTGCCAGCAGTGCGGGTCGTATAGCGGGGGAAGAGACCCAGTACTTC CASSAGRIAGEETQYF
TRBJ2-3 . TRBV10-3 TGTGCCATCAGTGGGGGGCGGGGGTTAGGCACAGATACGCAGTATTTT CAISGGRGLGTDTQYF
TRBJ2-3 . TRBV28 TGTGCCAGCAGTCAACTACCTTCAGATACGCAGTATTTT CASSQLPSDTQYF
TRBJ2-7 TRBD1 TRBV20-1 TGCAGCGGGACAGACGCTTACGAGCAGTACTTC CSGTDAYEQYF
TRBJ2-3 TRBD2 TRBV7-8 TGTGCCAGCAGCCCTCTAGCGGGGGGCCAGGATACGCAGTATTTT CASSPLAGGQDTQYF
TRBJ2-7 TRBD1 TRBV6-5 TGTGCCAGCAGTGGCGTCCAGGGGGCCGAGCAGTACTTC CASSGVQGAEQYF
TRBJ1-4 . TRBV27 TGTGCCAGCAGTGCGTCCTCCAGGGGAGTAAGTGAAAAACTGTTTTTT CASSASSRGVSEKLFF
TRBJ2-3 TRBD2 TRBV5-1 TGCGCCAGCAGCTCCCTTCTAGCGGGGGGGCCTGAAGCAGATACGCAGTATTTT CASSSLLAGGPEADTQYF
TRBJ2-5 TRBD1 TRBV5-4 TGTGCCAGCAGCCGCAAAACAGGGGGCGCCGAGACCCAGTACTTC CASSRKTGGAETQYF
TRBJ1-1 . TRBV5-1 TGCGCCAGCAGCGCGACAGGAATGAACACTGAAGCTTTCTTT CASSATGMNTEAFF
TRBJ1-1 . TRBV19 TGTGCCAGTAGCCCCAGTAGTAGCCTCACTGAAGCTTTCTTT CASSPSSSLTEAFF
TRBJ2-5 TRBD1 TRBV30 TGTGCCTGGAGTGTTGGGACAGACCAGTACTTC CAWSVGTDQYF
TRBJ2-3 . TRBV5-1 TGCGCCAGCAGCCCGGAGGGGGGGCCAGGGGATACGCAGTATTTT CASSPEGGPGDTQYF
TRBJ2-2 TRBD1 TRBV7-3 TGTGCCAGCAGCCTCGGGGACAGCTTAAACACCGGGGAGCTGTTTTTT CASSLGDSLNTGELFF
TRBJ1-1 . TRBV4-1 TGCGCCAGCAGCCAAGCGTGGGCAAACACTGAAGCTTTCTTT CASSQAWANTEAFF
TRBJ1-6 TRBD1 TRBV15 TGTGCCACCAGCAGAGATCGGCGGCGGGACAGGGGGCAGCCCCTCCACTTT CATSRDRRRDRGQPLHF
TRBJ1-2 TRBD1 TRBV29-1 TGCAGCGTTGTCAAGGGAGAGGGGGCTCACGGCTACACCTTC CSVVKGEGAHGYTF
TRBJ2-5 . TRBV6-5 TGTGCCAGCAGTTACCAGCAAGGGGAAGGGACCCAGTACTTC CASSYQQGEGTQYF
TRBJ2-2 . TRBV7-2 TGTGCCAACAGCCACCTCAGCGGGTTTGTGGGCGGGGAGCTGTTTTTT CANSHLSGFVGGELFF
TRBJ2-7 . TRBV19 TGTGCCAGTAGTCGATTTCTTATTGGCCGGGGGAGCTCCTACGAGCAGTACTTC CASSRFLIGRGSSYEQYF
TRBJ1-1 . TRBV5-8 TGTGCCAGCAGCGGCTTGGAGGGAATAACTGAAGCTTTCTTT CASSGLEGITEAFF
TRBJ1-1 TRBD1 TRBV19 TGTGCCAGTACCGAAGGGACAGTCACTGAAGCTTTCTTT CASTEGTVTEAFF
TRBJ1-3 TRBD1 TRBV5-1 TGCGCCAGCAGCTCGTCCGACAGGGGTCTGACCTCTGGAAACACCATATATTTT CASSSSDRGLTSGNTIYF
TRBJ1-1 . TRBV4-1 TGCGCCAGCAGCCAAGCCCACTCCGGGGTGGCTGAAGCTTTCTTT CASSQAHSGVAEAFF
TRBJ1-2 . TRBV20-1 TGCAGCCCTGAGGCTAACTATGGCTACACCTTC CSPEANYGYTF
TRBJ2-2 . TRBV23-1 TGCGCCAGCAGTCAATTGCCGGGACTCGAAACCGGGGAGCTGTTTTTT CASSQLPGLETGELFF
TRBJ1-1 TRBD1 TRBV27 TGTGCCAGCAGTTGGACAGGTCGCACTGAAGCTTTCTTT CASSWTGRTEAFF
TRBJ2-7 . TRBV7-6 TGTGCCAGCAGCTCAATAGAGGGGAGGTCCTACGAGCAGTACTTC CASSSIEGRSYEQYF
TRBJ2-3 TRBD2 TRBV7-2 TGTGCCAGCAGCCCGGGAGGAAGGGGCGGGGCCCAAGATACGCAGTATTTT CASSPGGRGGAQDTQYF
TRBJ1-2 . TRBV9 TGTGCCAGCAGCCTAGAGGCGACAGCCTATGGCTACACCTTC CASSLEATAYGYTF